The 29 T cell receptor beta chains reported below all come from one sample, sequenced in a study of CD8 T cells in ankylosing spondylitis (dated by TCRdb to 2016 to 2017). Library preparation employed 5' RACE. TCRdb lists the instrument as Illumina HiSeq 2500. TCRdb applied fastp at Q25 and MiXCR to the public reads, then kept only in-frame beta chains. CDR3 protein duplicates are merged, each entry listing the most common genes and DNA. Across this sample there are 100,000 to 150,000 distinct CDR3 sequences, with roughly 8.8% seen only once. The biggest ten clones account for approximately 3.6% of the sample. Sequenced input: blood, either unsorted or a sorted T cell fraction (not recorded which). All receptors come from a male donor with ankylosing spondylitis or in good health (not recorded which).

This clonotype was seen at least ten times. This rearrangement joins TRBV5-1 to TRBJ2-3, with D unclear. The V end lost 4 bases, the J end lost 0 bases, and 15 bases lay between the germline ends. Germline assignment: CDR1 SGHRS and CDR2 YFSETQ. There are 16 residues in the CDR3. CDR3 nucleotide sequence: TGCGCCAGCAGCCGTAGACCGGCTGACAGCACAGATACGCAGTATTTT. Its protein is CASSRRPADSTDTQYF.

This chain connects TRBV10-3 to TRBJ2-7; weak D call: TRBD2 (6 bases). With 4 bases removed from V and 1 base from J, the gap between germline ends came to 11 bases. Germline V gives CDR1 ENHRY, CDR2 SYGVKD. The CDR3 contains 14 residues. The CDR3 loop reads CAISAGRESYEQYF. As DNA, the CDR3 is TGTGCCATCAGTGCAGGGCGGGAATCCTACGAGCAGTACTTC.

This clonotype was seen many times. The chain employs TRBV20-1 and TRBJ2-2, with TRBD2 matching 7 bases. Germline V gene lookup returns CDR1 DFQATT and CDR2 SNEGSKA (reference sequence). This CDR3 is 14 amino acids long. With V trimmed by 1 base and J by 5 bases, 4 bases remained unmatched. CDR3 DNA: TGCAGTGCTAGAGTCCCCGGGGGGACCGGGGAGCTGTTTTTT. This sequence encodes CSARVPGGTGELFF.

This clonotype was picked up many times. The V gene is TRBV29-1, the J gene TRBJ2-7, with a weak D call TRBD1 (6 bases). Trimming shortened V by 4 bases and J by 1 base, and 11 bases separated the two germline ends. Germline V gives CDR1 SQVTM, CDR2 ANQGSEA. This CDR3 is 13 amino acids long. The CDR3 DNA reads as TGCAGCGTTGCCGGGACACGTTCCTACGAGCAGTACTTC. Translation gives CSVAGTRSYEQYF.

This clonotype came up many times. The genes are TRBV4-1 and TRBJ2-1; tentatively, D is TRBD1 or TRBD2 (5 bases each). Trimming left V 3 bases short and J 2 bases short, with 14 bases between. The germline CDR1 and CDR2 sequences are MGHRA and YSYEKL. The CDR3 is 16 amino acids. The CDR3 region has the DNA TGCGCCAGCAGCCAGGCGGACCTGGGGGCCTACAATGAGCAGTTCTTC. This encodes CASSQADLGAYNEQFF.

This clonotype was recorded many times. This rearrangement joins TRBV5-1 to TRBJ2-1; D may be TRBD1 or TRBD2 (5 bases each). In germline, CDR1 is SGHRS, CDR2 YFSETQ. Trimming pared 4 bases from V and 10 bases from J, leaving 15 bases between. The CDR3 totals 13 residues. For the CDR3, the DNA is TGCGCCAGCAGCGGGGACGGACTTGAGGAGCAGTTCTTC. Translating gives CASSGDGLEEQFF.

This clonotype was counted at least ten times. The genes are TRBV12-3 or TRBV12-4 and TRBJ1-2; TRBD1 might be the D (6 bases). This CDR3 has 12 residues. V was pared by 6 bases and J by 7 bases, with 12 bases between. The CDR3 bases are TGTGCCAGCAGCCCTGGGGGCGCTGGCTACACCTTC. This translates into CASSPGGAGYTF.

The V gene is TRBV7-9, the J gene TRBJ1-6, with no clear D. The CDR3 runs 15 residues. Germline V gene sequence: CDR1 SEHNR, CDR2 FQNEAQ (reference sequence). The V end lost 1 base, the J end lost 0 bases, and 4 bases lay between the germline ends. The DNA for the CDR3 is TGTGCCAGCAGCTTAGTGAGCTCCTATAATTCACCCCTCCACTTT. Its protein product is CASSLVSSYNSPLHF.

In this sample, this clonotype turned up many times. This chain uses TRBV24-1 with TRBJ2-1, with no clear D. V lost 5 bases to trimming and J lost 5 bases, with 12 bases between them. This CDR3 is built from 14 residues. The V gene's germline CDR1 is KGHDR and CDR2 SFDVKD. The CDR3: CATSGTTWDNEQFF. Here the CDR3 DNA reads TGTGCCACCAGTGGGACGACATGGGACAATGAGCAGTTCTTC.

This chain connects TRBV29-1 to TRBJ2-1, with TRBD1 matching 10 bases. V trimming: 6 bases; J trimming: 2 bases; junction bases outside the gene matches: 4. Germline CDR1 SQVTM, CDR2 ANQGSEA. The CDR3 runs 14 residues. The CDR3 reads CSVAGTGAYNEQFF. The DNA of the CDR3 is TGCAGCGTAGCCGGGACAGGGGCCTACAATGAGCAGTTCTTC.

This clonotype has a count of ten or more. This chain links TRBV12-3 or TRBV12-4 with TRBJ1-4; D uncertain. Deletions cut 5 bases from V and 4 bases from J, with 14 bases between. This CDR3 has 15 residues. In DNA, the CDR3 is TGTGCCAGCAGTCCGCGTAAGGGTCTTAATGAAAAACTGTTTTTT. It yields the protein CASSPRKGLNEKLFF.

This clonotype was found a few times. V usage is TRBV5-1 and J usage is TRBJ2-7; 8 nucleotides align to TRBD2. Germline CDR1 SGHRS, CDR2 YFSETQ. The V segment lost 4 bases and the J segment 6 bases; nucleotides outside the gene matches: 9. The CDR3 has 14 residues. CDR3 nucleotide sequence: TGCGCCAGCAGCATAACCGGGACTAGTGTCGAGCAGTACTTC. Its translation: CASSITGTSVEQYF.

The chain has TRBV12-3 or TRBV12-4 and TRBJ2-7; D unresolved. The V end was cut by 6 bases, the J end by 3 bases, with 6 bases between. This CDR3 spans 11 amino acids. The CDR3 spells CASRGYYEQYF. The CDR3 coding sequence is TGTGCCAGCAGGGGATACTACGAGCAGTACTTC.

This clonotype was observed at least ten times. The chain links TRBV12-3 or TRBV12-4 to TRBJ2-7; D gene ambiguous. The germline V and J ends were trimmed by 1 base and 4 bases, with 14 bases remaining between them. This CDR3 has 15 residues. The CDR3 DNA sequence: TGTGCCAGCAGTTTAGGTTTCGCACAGCCGTACGAGCAGTACTTC. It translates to CASSLGFAQPYEQYF.

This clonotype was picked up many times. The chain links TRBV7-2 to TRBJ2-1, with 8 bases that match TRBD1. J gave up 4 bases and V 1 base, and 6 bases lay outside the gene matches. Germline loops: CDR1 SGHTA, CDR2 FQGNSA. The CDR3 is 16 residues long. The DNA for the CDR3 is TGTGCCAGCAGCTTAGGAAGGACAGGGAAGTACAATGAGCAGTTCTTC. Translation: CASSLGRTGKYNEQFF.

CDR3 nucleotides: TGTGCCAGCAGCCTAAGGGCGGAAAAAAAAGATACGCAGTATTTT. Translation gives CASSLRAEKKDTQYF. The chain uses TRBV7-6 and TRBJ2-3; the D is unclear. Germline V gives CDR1 SGHVS, CDR2 FNYEAQ. Trimming shortened V by 5 bases and J by 5 bases, and 17 bases separated the two germline ends. The CDR3 covers 15 residues.

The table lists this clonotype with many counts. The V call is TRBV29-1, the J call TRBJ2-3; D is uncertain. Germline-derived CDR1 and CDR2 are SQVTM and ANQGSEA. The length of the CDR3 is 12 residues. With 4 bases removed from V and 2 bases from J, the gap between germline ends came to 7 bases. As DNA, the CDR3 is TGCAGCGTTGTAGACATCACAGATACGCAGTATTTT. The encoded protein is CSVVDITDTQYF.

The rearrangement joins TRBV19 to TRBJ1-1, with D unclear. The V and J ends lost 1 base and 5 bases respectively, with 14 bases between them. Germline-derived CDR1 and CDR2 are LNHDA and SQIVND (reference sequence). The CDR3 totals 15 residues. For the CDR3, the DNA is TGTGCCAGTAGTATAGTCCCAGGCCTCGGGACTGAAGCTTTCTTT. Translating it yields CASSIVPGLGTEAFF.

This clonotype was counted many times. The CDR3 bases are TGTGCCAGCAGTGCCGGGGGCGCCTTAAACATTCAGTACTTC. This codes for CASSAGGALNIQYF. The V gene is TRBV27, the J gene TRBJ2-4; D tentatively fits TRBD1 or TRBD2 (6 bases each). Germline CDR1 and CDR2: MNHEY and SMNVEV (reference sequence). This CDR3 comprises 14 residues. V lost 5 bases, J lost 6 bases, and 14 bases lay in between.

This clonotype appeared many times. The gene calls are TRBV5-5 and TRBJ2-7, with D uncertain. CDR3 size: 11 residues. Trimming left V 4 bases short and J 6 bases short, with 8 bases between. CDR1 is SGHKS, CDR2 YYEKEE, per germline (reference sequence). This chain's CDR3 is CASSLDSEQYF. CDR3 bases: TGTGCCAGCAGCCTCGATTCCGAGCAGTACTTC.

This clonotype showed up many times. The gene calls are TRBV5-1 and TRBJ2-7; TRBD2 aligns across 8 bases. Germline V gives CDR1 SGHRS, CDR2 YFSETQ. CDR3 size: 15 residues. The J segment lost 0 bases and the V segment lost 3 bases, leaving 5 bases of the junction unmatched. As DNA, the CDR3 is TGCGCCAGCAGCTGGGGACTAGGCAGCTCCTACGAGCAGTACTTC. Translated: CASSWGLGSSYEQYF.

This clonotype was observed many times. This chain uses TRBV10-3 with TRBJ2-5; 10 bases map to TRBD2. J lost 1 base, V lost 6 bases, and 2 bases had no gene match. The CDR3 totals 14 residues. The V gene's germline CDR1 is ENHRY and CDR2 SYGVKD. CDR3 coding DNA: TGTGCCATCAGAAGGACTAGCGGCCAAGAGACCCAGTACTTC. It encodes CAIRRTSGQETQYF.

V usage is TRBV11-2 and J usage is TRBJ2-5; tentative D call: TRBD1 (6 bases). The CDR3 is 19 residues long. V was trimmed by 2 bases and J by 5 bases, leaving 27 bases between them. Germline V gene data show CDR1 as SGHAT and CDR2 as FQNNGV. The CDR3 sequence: CASSLKLGQGSAQLETQYF. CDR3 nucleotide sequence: TGTGCCAGCAGCTTAAAGCTTGGGCAGGGGTCGGCACAATTGGAGACCCAGTACTTC.

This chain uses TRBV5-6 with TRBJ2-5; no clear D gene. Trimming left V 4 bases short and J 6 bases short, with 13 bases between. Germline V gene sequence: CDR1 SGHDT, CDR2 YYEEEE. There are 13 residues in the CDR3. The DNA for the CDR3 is TGTGCCAGCAGCGTATTTTTCGTCAAGACCCAGTACTTC. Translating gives CASSVFFVKTQYF.

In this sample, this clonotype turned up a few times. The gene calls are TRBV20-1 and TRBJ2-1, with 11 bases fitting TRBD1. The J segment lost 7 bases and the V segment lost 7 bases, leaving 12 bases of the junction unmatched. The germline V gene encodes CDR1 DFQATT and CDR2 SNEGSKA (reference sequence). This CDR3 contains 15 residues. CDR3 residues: CSVWTGQGAVNEQFF. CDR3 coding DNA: TGCAGTGTTTGGACCGGACAGGGGGCCGTGAATGAGCAGTTCTTC.

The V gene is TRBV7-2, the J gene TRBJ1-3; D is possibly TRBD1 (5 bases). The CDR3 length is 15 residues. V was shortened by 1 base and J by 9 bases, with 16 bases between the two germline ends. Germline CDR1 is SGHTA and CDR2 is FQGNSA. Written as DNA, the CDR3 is TGTGCCAGCAGCTTAGAATGGGGCCCACGAAGCACCATATATTTT. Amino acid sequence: CASSLEWGPRSTIYF. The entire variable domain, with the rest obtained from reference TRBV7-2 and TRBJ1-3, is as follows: GAGVSQSPSNKVTEKGKDVELRCDPISGHTALYWYRQSLGQGLEFLIYFQGNSAPDKSGLPSDRFSAERTGGSVSTLTIQRTQQEDSAVYLCASSLEWGPRSTIYFGEGSWLTVV.

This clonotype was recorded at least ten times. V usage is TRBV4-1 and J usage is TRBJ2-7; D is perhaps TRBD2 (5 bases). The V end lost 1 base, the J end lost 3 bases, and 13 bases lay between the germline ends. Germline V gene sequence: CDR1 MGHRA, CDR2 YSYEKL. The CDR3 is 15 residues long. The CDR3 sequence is CASSQGIAWGYEQYF. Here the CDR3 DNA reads TGCGCCAGCAGCCAAGGTATAGCGTGGGGCTACGAGCAGTACTTC.

CDR3: CASSKGPGGYNEQFF. The CDR3 DNA reads TGTGCCAGCAGCAAAGGTCCAGGTGGCTACAATGAGCAGTTCTTC. V is TRBV14 and J is TRBJ2-1, with D unresolved. The CDR3 consists of 15 residues. V shed 5 bases and J shed 3 bases, with 14 bases lying between them. Germline CDR1 and CDR2: SGHDN and FVKESK.

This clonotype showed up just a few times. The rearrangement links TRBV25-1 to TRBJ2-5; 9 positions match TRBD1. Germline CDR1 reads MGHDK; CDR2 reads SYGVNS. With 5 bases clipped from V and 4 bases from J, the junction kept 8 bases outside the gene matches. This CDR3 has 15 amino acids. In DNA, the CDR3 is TGTGCCAGCAGTTGGACAGGGGAACTCACAGAGACCCAGTACTTC. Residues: CASSWTGELTETQYF.